This T cell receptor (beta chain) was sequenced during a study of CD8 T cells in ankylosing spondylitis. Trimming shortened V by 5 bases and J by 0 bases, and 8 bases separated the two germline ends. Germline V gene data show CDR1 as SEHNR and CDR2 as FQNEAQ (reference sequence). The CDR3 is made up of 14 amino acids. Quantitative 5'-RACE with molecular barcodes produced the TCR beta libraries. From the 5' RACE reads, TCRdb called clonotypes with MiXCR, one entry per CDR3 protein. The table includes 250,000 to 400,000 distinct CDR3 sequences, around a tenth detected once. This clonotype appeared many times.

Sequencing input: blood, either unsorted or a sorted T cell fraction (not recorded which). V and J are TRBV7-9 and TRBJ2-1; D unclear. The origin of this receptor is a female donor with ankylosing spondylitis or in good health (not recorded which). The CDR3 sequence is CASSRVDSYNEQFF. DNA for the CDR3: TGTGCCAGCAGCCGAGTCGACTCCTACAATGAGCAGTTCTTC.